The 28 T cell receptor beta chains listed next were all sequenced from one sample in a study of blood T cell repertoires in COVID-19. The assay was immunoSEQ multiplex PCR, and TCRdb's table has in-frame clones only and misses some. The table includes 290,000 or so clones, about nine tenths detected once. Sequencing was done on a sample of PBMCs or T cells enriched from blood (not recorded which). The receptors come from a young woman who had recovered from COVID-19.

This chain joins TRBV11-3 and TRBJ2-1; D perhaps matches TRBD1 (6 bases). V shed 8 bases and J shed 8 bases, with 25 bases lying between them. The germline CDR1 and CDR2 sequences are SGHNT and YENEEA. This CDR3 is 16 amino acids long. CDR3 region: CASSNTQGPLLHEQFF. The CDR3, as DNA: TGTGCCAGCTCCAACACACAGGGCCCCCTCTTACATGAGCAGTTCTTC. Together with reference TRBV11-3 and TRBJ2-1, the CDR3 gives the full variable domain: EAGVVQSPRYKIIEKKQPVAFWCNPISGHNTLYWYLQNLGQGPELLIRYENEEAVDDSQLPKDRFSAERLKGVDSTLKIQPAELGDSAVYLCASSNTQGPLLHEQFFGPGTRLTVL.

The chain joins TRBV11-1 to TRBJ2-3, with 7 bases fitting TRBD1. Germline V gene lookup returns CDR1 SGHAT and CDR2 FQDESV (reference sequence). The CDR3 sequence is 15 residues long. V lost 5 bases, J lost 8 bases, and 13 bases stayed unmatched. The CDR3 loop is CASSAGQVGSGTQYF. In DNA form, the CDR3 reads TGTGCCAGCAGCGCAGGACAGGTTGGATCGGGTACGCAGTATTTT.

V gene TRBV5-1 combines with J gene TRBJ2-3; 13 nucleotides align to TRBD2. From germline, CDR1 is SGHRS and CDR2 YFSETQ. The CDR3 length is 18 residues. The ends lost 5 bases at V and 2 bases at J; junction bases unmatched: 11. The CDR3 is CASSFGLAGVSDTDTQYF. In DNA, the CDR3 is TGCGCCAGCAGTTTTGGACTAGCGGGAGTGTCCGACACAGATACGCAGTATTTT.

The gene calls are TRBV5-1 and TRBJ2-2; 7 bases agree with TRBD1. Losses at the gene ends were 6 bases for V and 4 bases for J; bases not matched to a gene: 9. Germline CDR1 reads SGHRS; CDR2 reads YFSETQ. This CDR3 contains 15 residues. The CDR3 coding sequence is TGCGCCAGCACACAACAGGGGCGGACCACCGGGGAGCTGTTTTTT. It is translated as CASTQQGRTTGELFF.

The chain joins TRBV9 to TRBJ2-5; 11 bases align to TRBD2. Germline trimming cut 0 bases from V and 3 bases from J; bases unmatched to any gene: 7. CDR3 length: 17 residues. CDR1 and CDR2 from the germline V gene are SGDLS and YYNGEE. The CDR3 protein is CASSVGLRGLAEETQYF. As DNA, the CDR3 is TGTGCCAGCAGCGTAGGGCTTAGGGGACTAGCGGAAGAGACCCAGTACTTC.

V usage is TRBV29-1 and J usage is TRBJ1-1, with a weak D call TRBD1 (5 bases). CDR1 is SQVTM and CDR2 is ANQGSEA in the germline V gene. Between the trimmed V and J ends, which lost 3 bases and 3 bases, there was a span of 14 bases. The CDR3 consists of 14 residues. The CDR3 DNA reads TGCAGCGTTGATGTGGCAGGGATTGACACTGAAGCTTTCTTT. Translated, it gives CSVDVAGIDTEAFF.

V usage is TRBV12-3 or TRBV12-4 and J usage is TRBJ1-2; D is undetermined. The CDR3 loop spans 11 amino acids. Trimming took 4 bases from V and 8 from J, leaving 8 bases between them. The CDR3 bases are TGTGCCAGCAGTTCAGGAGGAGGCTACACCTTC. It codes for CASSSGGGYTF.

V is TRBV15 and J is TRBJ2-5, with D possibly being TRBD1 (5 bases). Trimming took 1 base from V and 3 from J, leaving 9 bases between them. Germline loops: CDR1 LNHNV, CDR2 YYDKDF (reference sequence). The CDR3 is 14 amino acids. The CDR3 region is CATSRGSREETQYF. CDR3 nucleotides: TGTGCCACCAGCAGAGGTTCCAGGGAAGAGACCCAGTACTTC. Using reference TRBV15 and TRBJ2-5 for the parts outside the CDR3, the full variable domain is DAMVIQNPRYQVTQFGKPVTLSCSQTLNHNVMYWYQQKSSQAPKLLFHYYDKDFNNEADTPDNFQSRRPNTSFCFLDIRSPGLGDTAMYLCATSRGSREETQYFGPGTRLLVL.

This sequence joins TRBV2 and TRBJ1-1; 10 bases are a match to TRBD1. J lost 3 bases, V lost 6 bases, and 10 bases had no gene match. Germline V gene lookup returns CDR1 SNHLY and CDR2 FYNNEI. This CDR3 comprises 16 residues. This CDR3 reads CASSSPTGQGYTEAFF. CDR3 coding DNA: TGTGCCAGCAGCTCACCTACGGGACAGGGGTACACTGAAGCTTTCTTT.

The rearrangement uses TRBV10-2 and TRBJ2-7; no clear D. Germline V gives CDR1 WSHSY, CDR2 SAAADI. The germline V and J ends were trimmed by 4 bases and 6 bases, with 7 bases remaining between them. This CDR3 contains 11 residues. Here the CDR3 DNA reads TGCGCCAGCAGTGGAGGCTCCGAGCAGTACTTC. Translated: CASSGGSEQYF.

The chain employs TRBV4-3 and TRBJ2-7; possibly TRBD1 for D (6 bases). This CDR3 is 16 amino acids long. The V and J ends lost 1 base and 1 base respectively, with 14 bases between them. The germline CDR1 and CDR2 sequences are LGHNA and YSLEER. Here the CDR3 reads CASSQGETGPSYEQYF. The DNA of the CDR3 is TGCGCCAGCAGCCAAGGCGAGACAGGTCCTTCCTACGAGCAGTACTTC.

V usage is TRBV19 and J usage is TRBJ1-4; perhaps TRBD1 as D (5 bases). Looked up from germline, CDR1 is LNHDA and CDR2 is SQIVND (reference sequence). The CDR3 runs 16 residues. The V and J ends lost 1 base and 4 bases respectively, with 13 bases between them. Here the CDR3 DNA reads TGTGCCAGTAGTATAGGACCCCGGACATATAATGAAAAACTGTTTTTT. Translated, it gives CASSIGPRTYNEKLFF.

The chain employs TRBV10-1 and TRBJ2-7; D not certain. V was pared by 2 bases and J by 3 bases, with 2 bases between. The germline V gene has CDR1 WNHNN and CDR2 SYGVQD (reference sequence). The CDR3 runs 11 residues. CDR3 residues: CASSELYEQYF. The CDR3 DNA sequence: TGCGCCAGCAGTGAGCTCTACGAGCAGTACTTC.

The rearrangement uses TRBV28 and TRBJ2-7; D might be TRBD2 (6 bases). V was cut by 8 bases and J by 4 bases, with 18 bases left in between. Germline V gene data show CDR1 as MDHEN and CDR2 as SYDVKM. This CDR3 spans 14 amino acids. CDR3 DNA: TGTGCCAGCTCAATCGGGGGACCCCAATACGAGCAGTACTTC. Amino acid sequence: CASSIGGPQYEQYF.

V is TRBV4-1 and J is TRBJ2-7; D ambiguous. Between the trimmed V and J ends, which lost 2 bases and 2 bases, there was a span of 10 bases. This CDR3 is 14 amino acids long. Germline loops: CDR1 MGHRA, CDR2 YSYEKL. This chain's CDR3 is CASSQLASPYEQYF. The CDR3 nucleotides read TGCGCCAGCAGCCAACTCGCTAGTCCCTACGAGCAGTACTTC.

As for this clone: The CDR3 does not close with the conserved phenylalanine or tryptophan, likely indicating a read error. No DNA is shown, since the ends of the CDR3 on it are uncertain; the CDR3 is the one TCRdb lists. This CDR3 is CASSKRTQVSS. The J gene is TRBJ2-7, the V gene TRBV21-1; the table's D call, TRBD2, has no DNA check behind it. TRBV21-1 is a listed pseudogene. The CDR3 contains 11 residues when both ends are counted.

This chain links TRBV27 with TRBJ1-4; perhaps TRBD1 as D (6 bases). This CDR3 comprises 13 residues. The germline CDR1 and CDR2 sequences are MNHEY and SMNVEV (reference sequence). V was trimmed by 5 bases and J by 4 bases, leaving 8 bases between them. Written as DNA, the CDR3 is TGTGCCAGCAGTCGGACAGTTAATGAAAAACTGTTTTTT. Translating it yields CASSRTVNEKLFF.

The CDR3 spells CASSVGPSPYNEQFF. The CDR3 nucleotides read TGTGCCAGCAGCGTGGGGCCCTCGCCCTACAATGAGCAGTTCTTC. V usage is TRBV9 and J usage is TRBJ2-1; perhaps TRBD1 as D (5 bases). The CDR3 length is 15 residues. Germline loops: CDR1 SGDLS, CDR2 YYNGEE. The V end lost 2 bases, the J end lost 2 bases, and 11 bases lay between the germline ends.

The CDR3 loop reads CASSGTGGYEQYF. CDR3 in DNA: TGCGCCAGCAGTGGGACAGGGGGCTACGAGCAGTACTTC. The rearrangement joins TRBV10-1 to TRBJ2-7; 10 nucleotides agree with TRBD1. The V gene end was trimmed by 4 bases and the J gene end by 3 bases; junction bases not matched to a gene: 0. The length of the CDR3 is 13 residues. CDR1 WNHNN and CDR2 SYGVQD come from the germline V gene (reference sequence).

V and J are TRBV4-1 and TRBJ2-1; 8 bases align to TRBD2. The V segment lost 4 bases and the J segment 6 bases; nucleotides outside the gene matches: 8. The CDR3 is made up of 15 amino acids. Germline V lookup: CDR1 MGHRA, CDR2 YSYEKL. CDR3 sequence (DNA): TGCGCCAGCAGCCCAGGCAGCGGGAGACCCAATGAGCAGTTCTTC. The encoded protein is CASSPGSGRPNEQFF.

The rearrangement uses TRBV9 and TRBJ2-3; TRBD2 is a possible D gene (6 bases). Trimming shortened V by 0 bases and J by 5 bases, and 34 bases separated the two germline ends. CDR3 size: 22 residues. Germline V CDR1 and CDR2: SGDLS, YYNGEE. The CDR3 loop is CASSVGVWTAARRRAPEDTQYF. DNA for the CDR3: TGTGCCAGCAGCGTAGGAGTCTGGACCGCGGCGAGACGGAGGGCCCCGGAAGATACGCAGTATTTT.

The chain recombines TRBV2 with TRBJ2-5, with 7 bases aligning to TRBD1. The CDR3 is made up of 12 amino acids. CDR1 is SNHLY, CDR2 FYNNEI, per germline. V gave up 7 bases and J gave up 5 bases; unmatched junction bases: 4. In nucleotides, the CDR3 is TGTGCCAGCAATAGGGGGCCGGAGACCCAGTACTTC. Translating it yields CASNRGPETQYF. The variable domain in full, with the rest retrieved from reference TRBV2 and TRBJ2-5, is EPEVTQTPSHQVTQMGQEVILRCVPISNHLYFYWYRQILGQKVEFLVSFYNNEISEKSEIFDDQFSVERPDGSNFTLKIRSTKLEDSAMYFCASNRGPETQYFGPGTRLLVL.

The V gene is TRBV7-2, the J gene TRBJ2-5; 9 positions match TRBD2. This CDR3 has 17 residues. From germline, CDR1 is SGHTA and CDR2 FQGNSA. The J segment lost 5 bases and the V segment lost 5 bases, leaving 15 bases of the junction unmatched. In nucleotides, the CDR3 is TGTGCCAGCAGCGGTGACGGAGTAGCGGGAGTTGGGGAGACCCAGTACTTC. Protein sequence: CASSGDGVAGVGETQYF. The variable domain in full, completed from reference TRBV7-2 and TRBJ2-5, reads GAGVSQSPSNKVTEKGKDVELRCDPISGHTALYWYRQSLGQGLEFLIYFQGNSAPDKSGLPSDRFSAERTGGSVSTLTIQRTQQEDSAVYLCASSGDGVAGVGETQYFGPGTRLLVL.

The chain has TRBV28 and TRBJ2-5; 7 bases line up with TRBD1. Germline V gene sequence: CDR1 MDHEN, CDR2 SYDVKM. Trimming cost V 6 bases and J 5 bases; bases outside gene matches: 6. The CDR3 totals 13 residues. The CDR3 loop reads CASRETGPETQYF. Here the CDR3 DNA reads TGTGCCAGCAGAGAGACAGGGCCTGAGACCCAGTACTTC.

The rearrangement joins TRBV28 to TRBJ2-4; D perhaps matches TRBD2 (6 bases). V was cut by 5 bases and J by 6 bases, with 11 bases left in between. CDR1 is MDHEN and CDR2 is SYDVKM in the germline V gene. CDR3 length equals 13 residues. The CDR3 DNA sequence: TGTGCCAGCAGTCCCCGGGGGAGAAACATTCAGTACTTC. Its protein is CASSPRGRNIQYF.

The V gene is TRBV9, the J gene TRBJ1-2, with D perhaps TRBD1 (5 bases). The CDR3 totals 11 residues. CDR1 SGDLS and CDR2 YYNGEE come from the germline V gene. The ends were cut back, 7 bases at V and 3 bases at J, with 7 bases in the middle. The CDR3 nucleotides are TGTGCCAGCGGAGGGGACTATGGCTACACCTTC. This encodes CASGGDYGYTF.

The chain recombines TRBV5-1 with TRBJ2-7, with 9 bases matching TRBD2. After removal of 0 bases from V and 4 bases from J, the junction contained 8 bases not matched to a gene. The germline gives CDR1 SGHRS, CDR2 YFSETQ. The CDR3 has 16 amino acids. The CDR3 nucleotides read TGCGCCAGCAGCTTGGCCATGGTTAGCGGGAGTTACGAGCAGTACTTC. This codes for CASSLAMVSGSYEQYF.

The chain uses TRBV7-9 and TRBJ1-2, with 8 bases identical to TRBD1. V lost 5 bases, J lost 4 bases, and 6 bases stayed unmatched. This CDR3 has 14 residues. CDR1 is SEHNR, CDR2 FQNEAQ, per germline (reference sequence). CDR3 sequence: CASSPGTGPYGYTF. The CDR3 DNA is TGTGCCAGCAGCCCCGGGACAGGCCCCTATGGCTACACCTTC.